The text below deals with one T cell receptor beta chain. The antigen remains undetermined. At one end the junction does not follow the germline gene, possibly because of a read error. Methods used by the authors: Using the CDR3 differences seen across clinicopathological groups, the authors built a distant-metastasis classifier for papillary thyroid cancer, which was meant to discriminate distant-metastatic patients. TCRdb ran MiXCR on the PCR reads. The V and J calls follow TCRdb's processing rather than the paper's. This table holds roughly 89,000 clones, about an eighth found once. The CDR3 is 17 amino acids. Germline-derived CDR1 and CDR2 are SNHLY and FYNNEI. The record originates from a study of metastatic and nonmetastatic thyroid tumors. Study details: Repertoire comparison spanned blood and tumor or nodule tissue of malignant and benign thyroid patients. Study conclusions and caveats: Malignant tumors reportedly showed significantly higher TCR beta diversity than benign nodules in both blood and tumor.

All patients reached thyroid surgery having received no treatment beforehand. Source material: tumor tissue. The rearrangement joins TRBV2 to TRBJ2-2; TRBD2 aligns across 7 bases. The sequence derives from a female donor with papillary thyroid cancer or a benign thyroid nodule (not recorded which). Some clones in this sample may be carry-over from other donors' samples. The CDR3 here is CASSAGLGDRGTGEPFF. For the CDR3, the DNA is TGTGCCAGCAGTGCCGGACTAGGGGATCGTGGCACCGGGGAGCCGTTTTTT.